Reported below is one T cell receptor (beta chain). What it recognizes is unknown. Treatment given: treatment-naive control, cytoreductive nephrectomy. The CDR3 contains 13 residues. Per the germline V gene, CDR1 is LGHNT and CDR2 is FRNRAP. V lost 5 bases to trimming and J lost 0 bases, with 7 bases between them. TCRdb's copy holds only in-frame clones and misses some; the assay was immunoSEQ multiplex PCR. Of around 16,000 clones in the sample, over 50% are singletons; the top ten hold 9.5% to 12%. This sample is part of a study of radiation and T cells in renal cell carcinoma. Regarding the study as a whole: Compared with controls, irradiated tumors showed greater TCR clonality.

The TCR was taken from a man aged 45-65 years with renal cell carcinoma. This chain connects TRBV12-5 to TRBJ1-1; D gene uncertain. The material sequenced was tumor tissue, taken from a patient whose treatment was nephrectomy without radiotherapy. The DNA of the CDR3 is TGTGCTAGTGGTCCTAGAGTGAACACTGAAGCTTTCTTT. Translation gives CASGPRVNTEAFF.